This passage covers 21 T cell receptor beta chains from one sample sequenced in a study of tumor-infiltrating lymphocytes in primary liver carcinoma (dated by TCRdb to the late 2010s). TCRdb shows the sequencer as Illumina HiSeq 2500. TCRbeta-specific cDNA was reverse-transcribed from 500 to 550 ng total RNA using a constant-region primer and ProtoScript II reverse transcriptase. TCRbeta libraries were built with three nested multiplex PCR rounds, a slightly modified ARM-PCR procedure. Multiplex TRBV1-TRBV30 forward primers and a Cbeta reverse primer were used in the first two PCR rounds, each of which was run for approximately 9 cycles. TCRdb itself trimmed the public reads at Q25 with fastp, ran MiXCR and retained productive beta chains. Rows matching on CDR3 protein sequence are summarized as one entry with the most common DNA and genes. This sample has fewer than 400,000 distinct CDR3 sequences in its table, and 55% to 65% of those were observed once. The ten largest clones add up to approximately 9.4% of the sample.

Blood RNA was extracted from unsorted whole blood with TRIzol reagent; germline DNA came from the DNeasy Blood & Tissue kit. Sequencing was done on a sample of peripheral blood. The source is a man aged 40-55 years with primary liver carcinoma and hepatitis B virus infection.

The sample holds a few counts of this clonotype. The chain couples TRBV28 to TRBJ1-2; 10 bases are a match to TRBD1. The CDR3 has 14 amino acids. Germline lookup yields CDR1 MDHEN and CDR2 SYDVKM. V gave up 6 bases and J gave up 6 bases; unmatched junction bases: 7. CDR3 bases: TGTGCCAGCAGGCAAGGACAGGGGGTCAATGGCTACACCTTC. Translating it yields CASRQGQGVNGYTF.

This clonotype was observed at least ten times. This rearrangement joins TRBV12-3 or TRBV12-4 to TRBJ2-5; no firm D call. This CDR3 comprises 15 residues. Trimming removed 4 bases from V and 4 bases from J, with 16 bases in between. The CDR3 is CASSYTDPGLETQYF. CDR3 coding DNA: TGTGCCAGCAGTTATACTGACCCGGGTTTAGAGACCCAGTACTTC.

Turning to this clonotype: One junction end disagrees with the germline gene, perhaps due to a read error. CDR3 in DNA: TGTGCCAGCAGCTTCAGGACAGGGACCTACAATGGGCAGGTCTTC. Its translation: CASSFRTGTYNGQVF. V usage is TRBV11-1 and J usage is TRBJ2-1; 8 bases match TRBD1. The CDR3 loop spans 15 amino acids. CDR1 and CDR2 from the germline V gene are SGHAT and FQDESV (reference sequence).

The V and J genes are TRBV14 and TRBJ2-1; unclear D gene. Trimming removed 3 bases at V and 8 bases at J, with 23 bases between. This CDR3 has 17 amino acids. CDR1 is SGHDN and CDR2 is FVKESK in the germline V gene. The CDR3 DNA reads as TGTGCCAGCAGCCATGATGGCTGGAGAAGTGTCCGCTATGAGCAGTTCTTC. Amino acids: CASSHDGWRSVRYEQFF. Variable domain in full (rest from reference TRBV14 and TRBJ2-1): EAGVTQFPSHSVIEKGQTVTLRCDPISGHDNLYWYRRVMGKEIKFLLHFVKESKQDESGMPNNRFLAERTGGTYSTLKVQPAELEDSGVYFCASSHDGWRSVRYEQFFGPGTRLTVL.

The V and J genes are TRBV7-2 and TRBJ2-1; D unresolved. CDR1 SGHTA and CDR2 FQGNSA come from the germline V gene. Trimming removed 2 bases at V and 4 bases at J, with 9 bases between. This CDR3 region has 14 residues. The CDR3: CASSLYIGYNEQFF. CDR3 DNA: TGTGCCAGCAGCTTATATATCGGTTACAATGAGCAGTTCTTC.

In this sample, this clonotype turned up many times. V and J are TRBV29-1 and TRBJ2-7; D ambiguous. The germline V gene encodes CDR1 SQVTM and CDR2 ANQGSEA. This CDR3 comprises 12 residues. Between the trimmed V and J ends, which lost 4 bases and 2 bases, there was a span of 9 bases. This CDR3 is CSVGPGTYEQYF. CDR3 DNA sequence: TGCAGCGTTGGACCCGGAACCTACGAGCAGTACTTC.

This clonotype appeared many times. The chain employs TRBV12-3 or TRBV12-4 and TRBJ1-3; possible D gene TRBD1, 6 bases. This CDR3 comprises 14 residues. The V end lost 3 bases, the J end lost 5 bases, and 11 bases lay between the germline ends. The CDR3 bases are TGTGCCAGCAGTTTCCAACAGGGACGAAACACCATATATTTT. Its translation is CASSFQQGRNTIYF.

Regarding this clonotype: With a much larger clone just one base away, this may be a read error. The chain joins TRBV6-6 to TRBJ2-3; 15 bases are shared with TRBD2. Germline V gene lookup returns CDR1 MNHNY and CDR2 SVGAGI (reference sequence). This CDR3 comprises 14 residues. The DNA for the CDR3 is TGTGTCAGCGGGGGACTAGCGGGAGGATATACGCAGTATTTT. Translating gives CVSGGLAGGYTQYF.

A word on this clonotype: Its ends do not fully match the called genes, so a read error is possible. This sequence joins TRBV4-3 and TRBJ1-3; TRBD1 is a possible D gene (5 bases). Germline lookup yields CDR1 LGHNA and CDR2 YSLEER. The length of the CDR3 is 14 residues. The CDR3 reads CASSQEGHRNTIYF. In DNA form, the CDR3 reads TGTGCCAGCAGCCAAGAGGGGCATAGAAACACCATATACTTT.

Details on this clonotype: With a much larger clone just one base away, this may be a read error. The chain is built from TRBV6-6 and TRBJ1-4, with TRBD1 identical over 10 bases. Germline-derived CDR1 and CDR2 are MNHNY and SVGAGI (reference sequence). The CDR3 contains 15 residues. The CDR3 loop is CAISGGQGWNEKLFF. In nucleotides, the CDR3 is TGTGCCATCAGTGGGGGACAGGGGTGGAATGAAAAACTGTTTTTT.

This clonotype was recorded a few times. One base away lies a much larger clone, so this may be a sequencing read error. The genes are TRBV6-2 or TRBV6-3 and TRBJ2-1; 11 bases fit TRBD2. Looked up from germline, CDR1 is MNHEY and CDR2 is SVGEGT. This CDR3 contains 15 residues. The CDR3 here is CASSLAGGPYNGQFF. The CDR3 bases are TGTGCCAGCAGTTTAGCGGGAGGGCCTTACAATGGGCAGTTCTTC.

As concerns this clonotype: One junction end disagrees with the germline gene, perhaps due to a read error. The CDR3 sequence is CASSQDRVDYGYIF. The CDR3 DNA reads TGTGCCAGCAGCCAGGACAGGGTGGACTATGGCTATATCTTC. The V and J genes are TRBV11-1 and TRBJ1-2; the match to TRBD1 covers 8 bases. In germline, CDR1 is SGHAT, CDR2 FQDESV (reference sequence). The CDR3 runs to 14 residues.

The chain is built from TRBV5-4 and TRBJ2-1; TRBD2 matches 8 bases. CDR1 is SGHNT, CDR2 YYREEE, per germline (reference sequence). CDR3 length: 14 residues. The junction had 4 bases not matched to a gene; V was cut back by 4 bases and J by 4 bases. The CDR3 loop reads CASSMPGGYNEQFF. The CDR3 DNA sequence: TGTGCCAGCAGCATGCCGGGAGGGTACAATGAGCAGTTCTTC.

For this clonotype: This may arise from a read error, as a much more abundant clone is one base away. The V call is TRBV5-4, the J call TRBJ2-2; 8 bases align to TRBD2. Germline V lookup: CDR1 SGHNT, CDR2 YYREEE (reference sequence). The CDR3 totals 14 residues. The CDR3 DNA sequence: TGTGTCAGCAGCATGACTAGCGTCACCGGGGAGCTGTTTTTT. Encoded protein: CVSSMTSVTGELFF.

V gene TRBV6-2 or TRBV6-3 combines with J gene TRBJ2-7, with 10 bases fitting TRBD1. The length of the CDR3 is 14 residues. Germline V lookup: CDR1 MNHEY, CDR2 SVGEGT. After removal of 5 bases from V and 6 bases from J, the junction contained 7 bases not matched to a gene. CDR3 residues: CASSPGQGSREQYF. CDR3 nucleotides: TGTGCCAGCAGTCCGGGACAGGGGAGTCGCGAGCAGTACTTC.

Concerning this clonotype itself: This clone may be a read error of a much larger clone one base away. The CDR3 spells CASSQGAGGFYERYF. The DNA for the CDR3 is TGCGCCAGCAGCCAAGGAGCTGGTGGGTTCTACGAGCGGTACTTC. The chain uses TRBV4-1 and TRBJ2-7; unclear D gene. CDR3 length equals 15 residues. In germline, CDR1 is MGHRA, CDR2 YSYEKL.

Notes on this clonotype: One end of the junction fails to match germline, which may point to a read error. The rearrangement joins TRBV13 to TRBJ1-4; 7 nucleotides align to TRBD1. CDR3 length equals 15 residues. Germline V gene data show CDR1 as PRHDT and CDR2 as FYEKMQ (reference sequence). CDR3 sequence (DNA): TGTGCCAGCAGCGTCCCCGGGACAGCTAATGGAAAACTGTTTTTT. As protein: CASSVPGTANGKLFF.

Details on this clonotype: No conserved phenylalanine or tryptophan ends this CDR3, so it is likely a read error. The chain employs TRBV5-4 and TRBJ2-5, with 8 bases that match TRBD1. V was pared by 4 bases and J by 6 bases, with 11 bases of the junction left unmatched. Germline V lookup: CDR1 SGHNT, CDR2 YYREEE (reference sequence). The CDR3 totals 15 residues. CDR3: CASSPRQGTEQTQYL. The CDR3, as DNA: TGTGCCAGCAGCCCCCGACAGGGGACTGAGCAGACCCAGTACTTA.

For this clonotype: At one of its ends the junction is not consistent with the germline gene, which may arise from a read error. CDR3 sequence reads: CASSLGRDTETFF. The CDR3 coding sequence is TGTGCCAGCAGCTTGGGCCGGGACACTGAAACTTTCTTT. V is TRBV28 and J is TRBJ1-1, with a tentative D call TRBD1 (6 bases). Per the germline V gene, CDR1 is MDHEN and CDR2 is SYDVKM. The CDR3 spans 13 residues. Based on the CDR3 plus reference TRBV28 and TRBJ1-1, the full variable domain is DVKVTQSSRYLVKRTGEKVFLECVQDMDHENMFWYRQDPGLGLRLIYFSYDVKMKEKGDIPEGYSVSREKKERFSLILESASTNQTSMYLCASSLGRDTETFFGQGTRLTVV.

About this clonotype itself: The CDR3 ends on some other residue instead of the conserved phenylalanine or tryptophan, so this is likely a read error. This chain connects TRBV29-1 to TRBJ2-7, with 11 positions matching TRBD2. The CDR3 covers 13 residues. Losses at the gene ends were 8 bases for V and 6 bases for J; bases not matched to a gene: 9. Germline V lookup: CDR1 SQVTM, CDR2 ANQGSEA. The CDR3 is CSLGGTSGSEQYS. DNA of the CDR3: TGCAGCCTTGGAGGCACTAGCGGGAGCGAGCAGTACTCC.

This chain uses TRBV5-6 with TRBJ2-1; 7 bases match TRBD2. J was trimmed by 5 bases and V by 2 bases; bases with no gene match: 13. The germline V gene has CDR1 SGHDT and CDR2 YYEEEE. The CDR3 totals 17 residues. CDR3 sequence: CASSFDRGLAVHNEQFF. CDR3 in DNA: TGTGCCAGCAGCTTTGATAGAGGGCTAGCGGTCCACAATGAGCAGTTCTTC.